This TCR beta chain was captured in a study of prognosis after radiotherapy for stage I lung cancer. General study results and limits: Counts of unique TCR clones fell following stereotactic body radiation therapy, median approximately 10,000 versus 7,000.

Genomic DNA yielded TCR beta CDR3, amplified by two-round multiplex PCR. Primers targeting each individual TRBV and TRBJ gene were applied in first-round PCR. Second-round PCR relied on universal primers. A single record per CDR3 protein comes from TCRdb applying MiXCR to the multiplex PCR reads. The table lists approximately 28,000 distinct CDR3 sequences, roughly 30% of them singletons. The ends lost 6 bases at V and 4 bases at J; junction bases unmatched: 3. The CDR3 extends over 13 amino acids. The germline gives CDR1 LNHDA, CDR2 SQIVND (reference sequence). Blood, around 6 milliliters, was collected at each of two time points. This clonotype has a count of ten or more. Its antigen is unknown.

The sample here was PBMCs, taken before or after stereotactic body radiation therapy (not recorded which). This receptor was taken from a donor over 45 with non-small cell lung cancer. The rearrangement joins TRBV19 to TRBJ1-5; TRBD1 agrees at 7 bases. CDR3 DNA: TGTGCCAGTAGAAGACAGGGAAATCAGCCCCAGCATTTT. Its translation: CASRRQGNQPQHF.